The present T cell receptor (beta chain) was sequenced within a study of CD8 T cells in Susac syndrome. Findings of the study overall: Acknowledgment was made by the study that its TCR sequencing and HLA analysis involved a relatively small number of individuals.

As for this clonotype: Its antigen is not known.

The length of the CDR3 is 13 residues. V dropped 4 bases and J dropped 4 bases, with 10 bases sitting between them. An input of 0.5 to 1 ug of RNA was subjected to reverse transcription using random hexamers. Coverage of TCR beta CDR3 amplification by immunoSEQ multiplex PCR extended to 54 Vbeta and 13 Jbeta. TCRdb itself ran the immunoSEQ multiplex PCR reads through MiXCR, one entry per CDR3 protein. The top ten hold more than 0.08% of the sample, which has over 150,000 distinct CDR3 sequences, roughly 92% seen once. The chain carries TRBV12-3 or TRBV12-4 and TRBJ1-1; no reliable D call. Sample: CD4+ T cells from PBMCs. The source is a human donor with multiple sclerosis. The CDR3 loop is CASSSPGLTEAFF. CDR3 bases: TGTGCCAGCAGTTCCCCGGGTCTCACTGAAGCTTTCTTT.